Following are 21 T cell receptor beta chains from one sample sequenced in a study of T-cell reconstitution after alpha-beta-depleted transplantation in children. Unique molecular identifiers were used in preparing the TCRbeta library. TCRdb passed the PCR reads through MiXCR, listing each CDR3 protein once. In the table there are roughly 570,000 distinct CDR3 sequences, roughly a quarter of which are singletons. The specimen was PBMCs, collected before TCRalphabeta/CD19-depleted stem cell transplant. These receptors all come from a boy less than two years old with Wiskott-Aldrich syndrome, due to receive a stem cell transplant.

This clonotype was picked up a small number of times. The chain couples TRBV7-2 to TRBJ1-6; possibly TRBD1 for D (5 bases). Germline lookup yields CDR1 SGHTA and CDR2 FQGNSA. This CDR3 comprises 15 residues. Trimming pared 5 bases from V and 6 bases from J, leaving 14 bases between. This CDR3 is CASSAPGRVNSPLHF. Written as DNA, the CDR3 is TGTGCCAGCAGCGCGCCGGGACGGGTTAATTCACCCCTCCACTTT.

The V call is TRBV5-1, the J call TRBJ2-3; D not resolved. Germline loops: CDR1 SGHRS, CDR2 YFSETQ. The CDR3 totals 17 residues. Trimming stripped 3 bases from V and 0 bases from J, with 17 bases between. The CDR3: CASSSPRMDPSTDTQYF. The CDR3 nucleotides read TGCGCCAGCAGCTCACCCCGGATGGACCCTAGCACAGATACGCAGTATTTT.

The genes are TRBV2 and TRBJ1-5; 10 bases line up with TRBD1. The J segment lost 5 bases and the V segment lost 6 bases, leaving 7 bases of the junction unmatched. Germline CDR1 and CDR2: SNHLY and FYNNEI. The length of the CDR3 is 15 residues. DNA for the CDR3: TGTGCCAGCAGGGACAGGGGGAGTACCTATCAGCCCCAGCATTTT. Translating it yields CASRDRGSTYQPQHF.

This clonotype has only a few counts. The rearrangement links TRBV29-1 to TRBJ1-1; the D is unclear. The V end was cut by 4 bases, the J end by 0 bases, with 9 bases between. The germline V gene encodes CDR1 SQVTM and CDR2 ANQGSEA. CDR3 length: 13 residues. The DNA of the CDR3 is TGCAGCGTTGGTAAGACTATGAACACTGAAGCTTTCTTT. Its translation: CSVGKTMNTEAFF.

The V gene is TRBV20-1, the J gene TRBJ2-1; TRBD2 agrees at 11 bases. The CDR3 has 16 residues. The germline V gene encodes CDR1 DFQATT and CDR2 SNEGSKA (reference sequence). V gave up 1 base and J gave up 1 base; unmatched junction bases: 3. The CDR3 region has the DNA TGCAGTGCTAGAGCACTAGCGGGAGTATCCTACAATGAGCAGTTCTTC. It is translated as CSARALAGVSYNEQFF.

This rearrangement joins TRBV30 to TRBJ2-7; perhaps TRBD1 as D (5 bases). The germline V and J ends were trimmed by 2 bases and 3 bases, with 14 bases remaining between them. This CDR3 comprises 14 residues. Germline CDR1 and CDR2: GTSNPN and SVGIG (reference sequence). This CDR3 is CAWSRDGQVYEQYF. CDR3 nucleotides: TGTGCCTGGAGTCGTGACGGACAAGTCTACGAGCAGTACTTC.

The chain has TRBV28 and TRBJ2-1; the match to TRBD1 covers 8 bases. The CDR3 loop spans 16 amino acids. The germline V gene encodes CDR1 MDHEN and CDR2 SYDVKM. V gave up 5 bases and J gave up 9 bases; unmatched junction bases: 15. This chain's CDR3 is CASSPSGGAKGGEQFF. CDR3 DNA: TGTGCCAGCAGTCCCTCAGGGGGCGCCAAGGGAGGTGAGCAGTTCTTC.

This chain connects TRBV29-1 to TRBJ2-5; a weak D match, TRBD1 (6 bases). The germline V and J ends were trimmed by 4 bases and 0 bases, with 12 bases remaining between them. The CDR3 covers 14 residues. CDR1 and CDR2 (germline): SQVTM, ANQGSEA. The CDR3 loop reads CSVGAGDHQETQYF. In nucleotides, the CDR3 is TGCAGCGTTGGCGCAGGGGACCACCAAGAGACCCAGTACTTC.

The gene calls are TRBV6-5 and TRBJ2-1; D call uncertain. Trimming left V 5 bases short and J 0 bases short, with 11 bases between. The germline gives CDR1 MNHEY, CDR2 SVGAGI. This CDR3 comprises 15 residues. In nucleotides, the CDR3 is TGTGCCAGCAGTCACAGACAACTCTCCTACAATGAGCAGTTCTTC. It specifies CASSHRQLSYNEQFF.

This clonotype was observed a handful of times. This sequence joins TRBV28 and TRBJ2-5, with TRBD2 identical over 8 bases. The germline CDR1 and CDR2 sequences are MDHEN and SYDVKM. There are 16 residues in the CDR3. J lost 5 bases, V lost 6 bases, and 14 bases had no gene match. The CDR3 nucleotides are TGTGCCAGCAGAACGGGGGGGACAATTCCATTGGAGACCCAGTACTTC. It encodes CASRTGGTIPLETQYF.

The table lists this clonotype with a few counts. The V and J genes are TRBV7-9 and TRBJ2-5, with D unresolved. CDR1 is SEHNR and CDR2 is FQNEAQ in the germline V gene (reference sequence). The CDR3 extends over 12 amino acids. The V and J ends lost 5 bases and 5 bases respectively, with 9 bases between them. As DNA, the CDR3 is TGTGCCAGCAGCCGAGACACGGAGACCCAGTACTTC. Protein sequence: CASSRDTETQYF.

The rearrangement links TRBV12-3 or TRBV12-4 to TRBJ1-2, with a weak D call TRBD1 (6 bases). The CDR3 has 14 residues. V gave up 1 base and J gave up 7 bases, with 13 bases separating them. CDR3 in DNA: TGTGCCAGCAGTTTAGTCCGGGGGGCGGTTGGCTACACCTTC. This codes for CASSLVRGAVGYTF.

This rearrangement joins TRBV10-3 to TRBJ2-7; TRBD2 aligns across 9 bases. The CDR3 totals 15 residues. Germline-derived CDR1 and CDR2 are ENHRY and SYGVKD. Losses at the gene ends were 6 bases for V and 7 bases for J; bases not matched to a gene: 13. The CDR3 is CAIRAGGPPFLEQYF. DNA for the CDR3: TGTGCCATCAGAGCGGGAGGCCCTCCTTTTTTAGAGCAGTACTTC.

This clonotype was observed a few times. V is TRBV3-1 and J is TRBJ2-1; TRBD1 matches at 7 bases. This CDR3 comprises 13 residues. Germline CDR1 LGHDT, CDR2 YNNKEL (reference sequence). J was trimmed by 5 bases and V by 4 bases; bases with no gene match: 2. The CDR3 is CASSRGTDNEQFF. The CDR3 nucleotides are TGTGCCAGCAGCCGGGGGACAGACAATGAGCAGTTCTTC.

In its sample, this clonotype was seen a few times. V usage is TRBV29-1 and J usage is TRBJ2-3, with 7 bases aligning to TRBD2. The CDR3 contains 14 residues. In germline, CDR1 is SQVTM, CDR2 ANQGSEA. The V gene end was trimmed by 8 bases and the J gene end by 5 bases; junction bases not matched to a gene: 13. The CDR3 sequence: CSISRRESVDTQYF. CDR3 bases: TGCAGCATCTCTCGGCGGGAGAGTGTAGATACGCAGTATTTT.

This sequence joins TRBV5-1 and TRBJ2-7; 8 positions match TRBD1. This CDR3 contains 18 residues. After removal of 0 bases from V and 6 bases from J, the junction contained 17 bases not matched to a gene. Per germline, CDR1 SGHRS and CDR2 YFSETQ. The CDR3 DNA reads TGCGCCAGCAGCTTGGGACCTCGACAGGGGTCGGTCAGGGGCGAGCAGTACTTC. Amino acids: CASSLGPRQGSVRGEQYF. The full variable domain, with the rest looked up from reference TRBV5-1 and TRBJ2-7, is KAGVTQTPRYLIKTRGQQVTLSCSPISGHRSVSWYQQTPGQGLQFLFEYFSETQRNKGNFPGRFSGRQFSNSRSEMNVSTLELGDSALYLCASSLGPRQGSVRGEQYFGPGTRLTVT.

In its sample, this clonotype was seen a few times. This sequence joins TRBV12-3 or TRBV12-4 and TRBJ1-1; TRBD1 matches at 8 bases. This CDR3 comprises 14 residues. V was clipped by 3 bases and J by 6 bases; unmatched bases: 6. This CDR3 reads CASSFQGAGAEAFF. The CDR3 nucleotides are TGTGCCAGCAGTTTCCAGGGGGCAGGAGCTGAAGCTTTCTTT.

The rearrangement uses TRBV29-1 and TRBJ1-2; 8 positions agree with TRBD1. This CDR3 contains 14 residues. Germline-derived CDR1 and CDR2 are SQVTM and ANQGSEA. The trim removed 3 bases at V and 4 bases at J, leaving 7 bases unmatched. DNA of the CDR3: TGCAGCGTTGACAGGGGGCCCCCTCGCTATGGCTACACCTTC. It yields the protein CSVDRGPPRYGYTF.

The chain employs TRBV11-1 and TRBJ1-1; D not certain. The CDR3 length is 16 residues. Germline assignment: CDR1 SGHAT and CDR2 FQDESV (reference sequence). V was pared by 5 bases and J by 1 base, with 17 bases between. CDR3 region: CASSPLVGYGNTEAFF. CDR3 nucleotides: TGTGCCAGCAGCCCACTCGTAGGTTACGGGAACACTGAAGCTTTCTTT.

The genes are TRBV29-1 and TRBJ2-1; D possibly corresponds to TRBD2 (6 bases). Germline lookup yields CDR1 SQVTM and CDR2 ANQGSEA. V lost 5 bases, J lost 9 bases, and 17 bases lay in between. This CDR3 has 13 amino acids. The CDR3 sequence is CSVREYERGEQFF. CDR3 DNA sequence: TGCAGCGTTCGGGAGTATGAACGGGGTGAGCAGTTCTTC.

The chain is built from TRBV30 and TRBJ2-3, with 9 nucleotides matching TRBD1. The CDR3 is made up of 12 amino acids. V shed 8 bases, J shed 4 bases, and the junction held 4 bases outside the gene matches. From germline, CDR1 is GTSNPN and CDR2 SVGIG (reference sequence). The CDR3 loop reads CAGTGWSDTQYF. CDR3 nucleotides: TGTGCCGGGACAGGGTGGTCAGATACGCAGTATTTT.